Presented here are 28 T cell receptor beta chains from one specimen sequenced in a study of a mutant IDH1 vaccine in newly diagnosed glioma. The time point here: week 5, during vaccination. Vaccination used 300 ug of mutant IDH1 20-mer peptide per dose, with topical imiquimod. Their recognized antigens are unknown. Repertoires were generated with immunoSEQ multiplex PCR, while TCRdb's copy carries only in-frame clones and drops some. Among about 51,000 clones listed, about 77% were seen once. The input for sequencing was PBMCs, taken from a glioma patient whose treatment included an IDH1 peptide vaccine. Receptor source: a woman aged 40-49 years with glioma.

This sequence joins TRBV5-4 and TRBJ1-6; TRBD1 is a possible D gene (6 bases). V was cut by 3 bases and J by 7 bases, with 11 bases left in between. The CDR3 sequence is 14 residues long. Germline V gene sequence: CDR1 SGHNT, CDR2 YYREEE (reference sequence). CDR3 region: CASSSGQSNSPLHF. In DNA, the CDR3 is TGTGCCAGCAGCTCCGGACAGTCCAATTCACCCCTCCACTTT.

In nucleotides, the CDR3 is TGTGCCAGCAGTCCTTGGACGGATTCTAACTATGGCTACACCTTC. This codes for CASSPWTDSNYGYTF. V is TRBV28 and J is TRBJ1-2; unclear D gene. V lost 5 bases and J 0 bases, leaving 13 bases between the germline ends. From germline, CDR1 is MDHEN and CDR2 SYDVKM. This CDR3 is built from 15 residues.

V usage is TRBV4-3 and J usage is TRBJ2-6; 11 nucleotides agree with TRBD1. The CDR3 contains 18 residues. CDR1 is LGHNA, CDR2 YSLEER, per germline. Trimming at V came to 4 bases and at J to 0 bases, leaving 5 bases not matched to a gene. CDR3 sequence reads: CASSLWTGGSSGANVLTF. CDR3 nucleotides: TGCGCCAGCAGCCTATGGACAGGGGGCAGCTCTGGGGCCAACGTCCTGACTTTC.

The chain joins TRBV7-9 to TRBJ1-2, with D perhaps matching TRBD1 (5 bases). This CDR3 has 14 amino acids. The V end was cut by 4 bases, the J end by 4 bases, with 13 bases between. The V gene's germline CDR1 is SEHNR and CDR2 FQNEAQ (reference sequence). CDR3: CASSYGTSPYGYTF. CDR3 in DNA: TGTGCCAGCAGCTACGGGACTTCTCCCTATGGCTACACCTTC.

CDR3 in amino acids: CAISAQGANEKLFF. CDR3 sequence (DNA): TGTGCCATCAGTGCCCAAGGGGCTAATGAAAAACTGTTTTTT. This chain joins TRBV10-3 and TRBJ1-4, with a tentative D call TRBD1 (5 bases). V lost 4 bases and J lost 3, with 9 bases in between. The CDR3 loop spans 14 amino acids. Germline V gene sequence: CDR1 ENHRY, CDR2 SYGVKD.

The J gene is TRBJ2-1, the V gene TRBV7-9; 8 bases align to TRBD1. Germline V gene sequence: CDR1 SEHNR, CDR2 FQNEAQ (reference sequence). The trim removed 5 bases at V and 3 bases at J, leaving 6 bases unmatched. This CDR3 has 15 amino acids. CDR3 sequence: CASSDRGRVYNEQFF. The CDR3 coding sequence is TGTGCCAGCAGCGACAGGGGAAGGGTCTACAATGAGCAGTTCTTC.

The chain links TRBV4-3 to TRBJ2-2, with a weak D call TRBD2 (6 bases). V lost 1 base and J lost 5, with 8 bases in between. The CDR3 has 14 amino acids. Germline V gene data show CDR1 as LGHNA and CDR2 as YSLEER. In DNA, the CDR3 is TGCGCCAGCAGCCAAGTGGGAGGTACCGGGGAGCTGTTTTTT. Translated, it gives CASSQVGGTGELFF.

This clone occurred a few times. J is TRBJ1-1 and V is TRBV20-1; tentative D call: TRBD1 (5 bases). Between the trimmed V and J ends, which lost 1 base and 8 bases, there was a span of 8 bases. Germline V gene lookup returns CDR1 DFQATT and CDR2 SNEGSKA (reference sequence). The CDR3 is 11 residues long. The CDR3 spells CSARVGGEAFF. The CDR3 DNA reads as TGCAGTGCTAGAGTCGGGGGGGAAGCTTTCTTT.

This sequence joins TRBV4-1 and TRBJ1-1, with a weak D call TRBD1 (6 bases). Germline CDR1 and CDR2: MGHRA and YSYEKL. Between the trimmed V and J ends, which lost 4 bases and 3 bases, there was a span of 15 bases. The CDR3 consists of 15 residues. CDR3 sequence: CASSPNRVPDTEAFF. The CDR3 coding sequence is TGCGCCAGCAGCCCGAACAGGGTGCCGGACACTGAAGCTTTCTTT.

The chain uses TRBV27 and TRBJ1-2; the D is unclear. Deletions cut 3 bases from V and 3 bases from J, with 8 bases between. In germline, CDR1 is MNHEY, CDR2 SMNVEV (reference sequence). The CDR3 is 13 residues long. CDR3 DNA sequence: TGTGCCAGCAGTTTCGGGCAGTACTATGGCTACACCTTC. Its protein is CASSFGQYYGYTF.

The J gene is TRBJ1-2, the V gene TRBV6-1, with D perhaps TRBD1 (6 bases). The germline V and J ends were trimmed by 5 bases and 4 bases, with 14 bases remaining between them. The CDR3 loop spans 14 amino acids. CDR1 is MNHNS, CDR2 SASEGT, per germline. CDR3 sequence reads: CASSTGIGSYGYTF. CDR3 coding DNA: TGTGCCAGCAGTACAGGGATCGGGTCCTATGGCTACACCTTC.

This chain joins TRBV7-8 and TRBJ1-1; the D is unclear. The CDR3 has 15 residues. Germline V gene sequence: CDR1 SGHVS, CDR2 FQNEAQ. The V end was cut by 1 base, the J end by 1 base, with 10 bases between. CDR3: CASSLVGTGNTEAFF. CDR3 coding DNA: TGTGCCAGCAGCTTAGTAGGCACTGGGAACACTGAAGCTTTCTTT. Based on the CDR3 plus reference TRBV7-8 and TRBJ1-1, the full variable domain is GAGVSQSPRYKVAKRGQDVALRCDPISGHVSLFWYQQALGQGPEFLTYFQNEAQLDKSGLPSDRFFAERPEGSVSTLKIQRTQQEDSAVYLCASSLVGTGNTEAFFGQGTRLTVV.

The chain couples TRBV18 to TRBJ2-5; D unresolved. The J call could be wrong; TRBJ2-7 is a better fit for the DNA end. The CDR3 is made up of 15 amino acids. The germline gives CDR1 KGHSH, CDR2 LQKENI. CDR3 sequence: CASSPGPGGSYEQYF. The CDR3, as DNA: TGTGCCAGCTCACCAGGTCCGGGTGGAAGCTACGAGCAGTACTTC.

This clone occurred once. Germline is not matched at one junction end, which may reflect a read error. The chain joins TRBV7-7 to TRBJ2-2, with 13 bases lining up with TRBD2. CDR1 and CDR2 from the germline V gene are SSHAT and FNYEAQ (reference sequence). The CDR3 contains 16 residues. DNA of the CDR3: TGTGCTAGCAGCCCAACTAGCGGGGGGGCCACCGGGGAGCTGTTTTTT. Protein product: CASSPTSGGATGELFF.

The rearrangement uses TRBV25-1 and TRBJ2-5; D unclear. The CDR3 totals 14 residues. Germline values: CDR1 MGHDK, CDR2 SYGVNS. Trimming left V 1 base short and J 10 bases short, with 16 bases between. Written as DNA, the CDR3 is TGTGCCAGCAGTGAATCAACCTCCGCGAGAATCCAGTACTTC. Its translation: CASSESTSARIQYF.

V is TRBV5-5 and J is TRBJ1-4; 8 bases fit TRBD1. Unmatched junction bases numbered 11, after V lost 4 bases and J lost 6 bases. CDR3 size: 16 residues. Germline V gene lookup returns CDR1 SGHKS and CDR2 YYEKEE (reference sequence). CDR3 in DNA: TGTGCCAGCAGCATTGTACCGGGACAGGCTTATGAAAAACTGTTTTTT. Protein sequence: CASSIVPGQAYEKLFF. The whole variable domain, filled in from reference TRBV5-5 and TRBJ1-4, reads DAGVTQSPTHLIKTRGQQVTLRCSPISGHKSVSWYQQVLGQGPQFIFQYYEKEERGRGNFPDRFSARQFPNYSSELNVNALLLGDSALYLCASSIVPGQAYEKLFFGSGTQLSVL.

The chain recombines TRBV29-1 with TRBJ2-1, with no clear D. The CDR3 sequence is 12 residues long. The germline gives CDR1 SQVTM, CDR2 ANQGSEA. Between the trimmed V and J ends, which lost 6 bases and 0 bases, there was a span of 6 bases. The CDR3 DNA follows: TGCAGCGTATCAGGCTCCTACAATGAGCAGTTCTTC. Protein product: CSVSGSYNEQFF.

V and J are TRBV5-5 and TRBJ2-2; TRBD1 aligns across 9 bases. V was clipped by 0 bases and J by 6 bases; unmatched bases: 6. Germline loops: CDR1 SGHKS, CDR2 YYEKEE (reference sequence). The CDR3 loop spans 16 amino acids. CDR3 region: CASSLGWDRDPGELFF. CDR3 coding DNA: TGTGCCAGCAGCTTGGGTTGGGACAGGGATCCCGGGGAGCTGTTTTTT.

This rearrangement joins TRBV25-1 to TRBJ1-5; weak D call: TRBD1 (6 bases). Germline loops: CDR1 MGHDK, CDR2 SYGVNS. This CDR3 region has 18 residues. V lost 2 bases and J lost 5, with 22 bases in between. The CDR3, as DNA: TGTGCCAGCAGTGAAAGATCGAGGGGGGCGACAGCCCATCAGCCCCAGCATTTT. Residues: CASSERSRGATAHQPQHF.

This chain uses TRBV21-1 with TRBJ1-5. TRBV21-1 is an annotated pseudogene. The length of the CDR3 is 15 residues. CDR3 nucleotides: TGTGCCAGCAGCAAAAAGGGCGGGCGGCGTCAGCCCCAGCATTTT. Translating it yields CASSKKGGRRQPQHF.

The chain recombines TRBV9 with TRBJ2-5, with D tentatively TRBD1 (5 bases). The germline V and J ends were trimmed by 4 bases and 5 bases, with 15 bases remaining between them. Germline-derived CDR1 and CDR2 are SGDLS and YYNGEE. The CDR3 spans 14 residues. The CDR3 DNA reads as TGTGCCAGCAGCTCTCGGACATCGTTTGAGACCCAGTACTTC. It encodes CASSSRTSFETQYF.

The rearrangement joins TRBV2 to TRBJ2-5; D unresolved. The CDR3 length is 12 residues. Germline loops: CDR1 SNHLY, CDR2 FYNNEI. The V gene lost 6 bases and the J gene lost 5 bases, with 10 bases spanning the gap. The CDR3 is CASSSTIETQYF. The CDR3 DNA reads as TGTGCCAGCAGCTCTACGATTGAGACCCAGTACTTC.

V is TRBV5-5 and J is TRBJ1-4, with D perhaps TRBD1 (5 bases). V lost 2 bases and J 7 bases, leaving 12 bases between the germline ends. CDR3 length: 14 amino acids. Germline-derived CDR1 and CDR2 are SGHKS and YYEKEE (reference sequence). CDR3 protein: CASSFGGTLEKLFF. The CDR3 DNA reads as TGTGCCAGCAGCTTCGGGGGGACTCTTGAAAAACTGTTTTTT.

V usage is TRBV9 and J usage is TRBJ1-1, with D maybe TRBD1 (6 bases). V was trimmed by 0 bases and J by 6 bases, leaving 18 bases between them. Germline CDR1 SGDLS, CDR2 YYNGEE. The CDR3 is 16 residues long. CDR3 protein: CASSVGARTVTAEAFF. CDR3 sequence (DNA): TGTGCCAGCAGCGTAGGGGCAAGGACAGTGACCGCTGAAGCTTTCTTT.

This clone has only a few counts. CDR3 amino acids: CASSFRQAPYGYTF. As DNA, the CDR3 is TGTGCCAGCAGTTTTAGACAGGCCCCCTATGGCTACACCTTC. The V and J genes are TRBV2 and TRBJ1-2, with D tentatively TRBD1 (6 bases). The V end was cut by 5 bases, the J end by 4 bases, with 14 bases between. Germline CDR1 is SNHLY and CDR2 is FYNNEI. The CDR3 extends over 14 amino acids.

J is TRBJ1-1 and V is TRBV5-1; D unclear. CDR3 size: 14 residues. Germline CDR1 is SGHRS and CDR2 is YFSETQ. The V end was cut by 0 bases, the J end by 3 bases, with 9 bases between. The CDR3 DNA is TGCGCCAGCAGCTTGGACATGGCAGACACTGAAGCTTTCTTT. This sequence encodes CASSLDMADTEAFF.

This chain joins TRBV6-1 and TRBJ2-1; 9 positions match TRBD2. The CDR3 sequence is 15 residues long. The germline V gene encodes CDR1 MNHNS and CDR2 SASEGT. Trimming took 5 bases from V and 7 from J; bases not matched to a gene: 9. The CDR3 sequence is CASSLLAGRENEQFF. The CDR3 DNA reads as TGTGCCAGCAGTTTACTAGCGGGTAGGGAGAATGAGCAGTTCTTC.

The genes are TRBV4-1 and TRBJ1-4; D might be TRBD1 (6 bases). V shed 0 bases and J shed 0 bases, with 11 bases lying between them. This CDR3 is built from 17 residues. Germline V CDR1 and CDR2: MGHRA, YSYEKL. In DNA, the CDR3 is TGCGCCAGCAGCCAAGAGGGGGCGGGGTCAACTAATGAAAAACTGTTTTTT. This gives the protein CASSQEGAGSTNEKLFF.